This T cell receptor (beta chain) is drawn from a study of blood T cell repertoires in COVID-19. For the study at large: There were acute and convalescent COVID-19 samples, and they came from the United States, Italy and Spain. PBMCs, B-cell-depleted T cells, or T cells were the source of the cDNA or gDNA that made up the material.

Trimming pared 6 bases from V and 2 bases from J, leaving 14 bases between. The CDR3 consists of 14 residues. Germline V gives CDR1 WSHSY, CDR2 SAAADI. Source study methods: Reference gene primer amplification gave nucleated cell count estimates. Method: immunoSEQ multiplex PCR; TCRdb's copy keeps in-frame clones and lacks some. That table furnishes V, J and clone size, whereas the DNA furnished D and trimming. This table has about 260,000 clones, more than 75% appearing once. The chain couples TRBV10-2 to TRBJ2-7; possible D gene TRBD1, 6 bases. The sequence was collected from a middle-aged woman who had recovered from COVID-19. The sample was peripheral blood. CDR3 protein: CASSSIGTTYEQYF. Written as DNA, the CDR3 is TGCGCCAGCAGCTCTATCGGGACAACCTACGAGCAGTACTTC.